This T cell receptor (beta chain) came from a study of lymphopenia after photon versus proton radiotherapy. Study-wide results and caveats: Relative stability marked proton patients; photon patients lost diversity and naive cells. Post-nadir diversity loss with photons came from oligoclonal expansion, particularly CD8+ Temra cells. Only patients who died were analyzed for survival; proton advantage is unproven.

As regards this clone: Its antigen remains unidentified.

The CDR3 sequence is 13 residues long. V was shortened by 6 bases and J by 8 bases, with 13 bases between the two germline ends. Germline CDR1 SNHLY, CDR2 FYNNEI. Only in-frame clones appear in the TCRdb table, and some are missing; sequencing was by immunoSEQ multiplex PCR. The sample includes roughly 29,000 clones, approximately 86% seen only once; the top ten take around 50%. The sequencing here drew on peripheral blood, taken from a patient treated with proton-based radiotherapy. The chain combines TRBV2 with TRBJ1-4, with D possibly matching TRBD1 (6 bases). This TCR was recovered from a woman aged 60-75 years with cholangiocarcinoma. Some clones in this sample may be carry-over from other donors' samples. The CDR3 spells CASSRGPGEKLFF. The CDR3 bases are TGTGCCAGCAGCAGGGGTCCGGGCGAAAAACTGTTTTTT.